Below are 4 T cell receptor beta chains sequenced from a single sample in a study of shared clonotypes between healthy human individuals. The repertoire was sequenced with immunoSEQ multiplex PCR; TCRdb's copy has only in-frame clones and lacks some. The sample lists under 1,100,000 clones; approximately 70% were seen once. Sequencing was performed on memory CD4+ T cells sorted from blood. Subset: CD45RA-negative fraction. These receptors were taken from a young man in good health.

The chain combines TRBV18 with TRBJ2-1, with D possibly TRBD1 on 7 matching bases. V lost 9 bases to trimming and J lost 8 bases, with 17 bases between them. Germline CDR1 reads KGHSH; CDR2 reads LQKENI. CDR3 length equals 13 residues. CDR3 sequence reads: CASFLEGAYEQFF. The CDR3 region has the DNA TGTGCCAGTTTTCTGGAGGGGGCCTATGAGCAGTTCTTC.

This clone was seen more than once but under ten times. The chain links TRBV7-9 to TRBJ1-4, with D perhaps TRBD1 (5 bases). From germline, CDR1 is SEHNR and CDR2 FQNEAQ (reference sequence). Trimming removed 1 base from V and 10 bases from J, with 10 bases in between. The CDR3 totals 13 residues. The CDR3 loop is CASSLDQGTKLFF. The CDR3 bases are TGTGCCAGCAGCTTAGACCAGGGTACAAAACTGTTTTTT.

The V and J genes are TRBV5-4 and TRBJ2-5; 7 bases align to TRBD1. V was clipped by 4 bases and J by 5 bases; unmatched bases: 14. Germline CDR1 is SGHNT and CDR2 is YYREEE (reference sequence). The CDR3 length is 16 residues. CDR3 protein: CASSLIDRASMETQYF. In DNA form, the CDR3 reads TGTGCCAGCAGCCTAATCGACAGGGCAAGCATGGAGACCCAGTACTTC.

This clone has more than one count but fewer than ten. V usage is TRBV5-1 and J usage is TRBJ1-2; D is ambiguous. CDR1 SGHRS and CDR2 YFSETQ come from the germline V gene. V lost 7 bases, J lost 1 base, and 5 bases lay in between. This CDR3 is built from 11 residues. The CDR3 coding sequence is TGCGCCAGCCAGGATAACTATGGCTACACCTTC. Its translation: CASQDNYGYTF.